The T cell receptor (beta chain) under discussion was sequenced for a study of graft-versus-host responses after intestinal transplantation. Method: immunoSEQ multiplex PCR; TCRdb's copy keeps in-frame clones and lacks some. This table has about 15,000 clones, around 29% appearing once. CDR1 is SNHLY and CDR2 is FYNNEI in the germline V gene. Trimming took 1 base from V and 3 from J, leaving 0 bases between them. This CDR3 contains 11 residues. The rearrangement uses TRBV2 and TRBJ1-2, with D unclear. This receptor was taken from a human patient who received an intestinal transplant. The source was alloreactive CD4+ T cells from a mixed lymphocyte reaction culture, collected before intestinal transplant. Subset in this sample: CFSE-low proliferating T cells sorted from roughly 6-day pre-transplant mixed lymphocyte reaction (GvH or HvG direction). The CDR3 region is CASSEDYGYTF. The CDR3 nucleotides are TGTGCCAGCAGTGAAGACTATGGCTACACCTTC.